The rows below give T cell receptor beta chains drawn from one sample of a study of blood T cells in healthy people across ages. TCRdb reprocessed the 5' RACE reads with MiXCR, giving one entry per CDR3 protein. The repertoire includes about 680,000 distinct CDR3 sequences, about half of them detected once, and 25% to 35% sits in the top ten. Sequenced: blood. Receptor source: an older woman in good health. The CDR3 runs from the conserved cysteine through the conserved F or W. The D gene is left open where the match is weak. The size entry is marked missing in some rows and otherwise reads once, few, many or a size class.

V gene	clone size	D gene	J gene	CDR3 DNA	CDR3 protein
TRBV6-1	once	TRBD2	TRBJ2-7	TGTGCCAGCAGTGAAACTAGCGGGCGTTCCTACGAGCAGTACTTC	CASSETSGRSYEQYF
TRBV6-1	-	-	TRBJ1-1	TGTGCCAGCAAAGCTGGAGGGATGAACACTGAAGCTTTCTTT	CASKAGGMNTEAFF
TRBV29-1	-	-	TRBJ1-1	TGCAGCGCAAAGATGAACACTGAAGCTTTCTTT	CSAKMNTEAFF
TRBV28	-	-	TRBJ2-1	TGTGCCAGCAGTTTAATTGGAGCGGACGCTTACAATGAGCAGTTCTTC	CASSLIGADAYNEQFF
TRBV20-1	few	TRBD2	TRBJ2-1	TGCAGTGCTAGAGATCTAAGCGGGAGTCTCTACAATGAGCAGTTCTTC	CSARDLSGSLYNEQFF
TRBV20-1	-	TRBD2	TRBJ2-3	TGCAGTGCTAGAGTTGCGGGAGGGCCGGATACGCAGTATTTT	CSARVAGGPDTQYF
TRBV7-9	few	TRBD1	TRBJ1-4	TGTGCCAGCAGCCGACGCCCAGGGGGCACTAATGAAAAACTGTTTTTT	CASSRRPGGTNEKLFF
TRBV20-1	-	-	TRBJ1-2	TGCAGTGCGCACTCTCGTGGGGATGGCTACACCTTC	CSAHSRGDGYTF
TRBV6-1	few	-	TRBJ1-2	TGTGCCAGCAGTGAGCGTTTCCGAGGACAGAGCTATGGCTACACCTTC	CASSERFRGQSYGYTF
TRBV10-3	-	TRBD2	TRBJ2-1	TGTGCCATCAGAGACCTAGCGGGAGGCGATGAGCAGTTCTTC	CAIRDLAGGDEQFF
TRBV5-1	-	-	TRBJ1-6	TGCGCCAGCAGCTTGGGGGAAGTAAATTCACCCCTCCACTTT	CASSLGEVNSPLHF
TRBV12-3/TRBV12-4	-	-	TRBJ2-3	TGTGCCAGAAGTTTAGCAGATACGCAGTATTTT	CARSLADTQYF
TRBV18	few	-	TRBJ2-3	TGTGCCAGCTCACCAGTATGGGGTCCAGGAGAGGATACGCAGTATTTT	CASSPVWGPGEDTQYF
TRBV4-3	-	-	TRBJ2-1	TGCGCCAGCAGCCAAGCTCTAACGGGACGTCGAGCCAATGAGCAGTTCTTC	CASSQALTGRRANEQFF
TRBV20-1	few	TRBD2	TRBJ2-7	TGCAGTGCTAGGGGTAGCGGGAGGGCCTCCTACGAGCAGTACTTC	CSARGSGRASYEQYF
TRBV29-1	few	-	TRBJ1-1	TGCAGCGGCGGCGGCAGCGAAGCTTTCTTT	CSGGGSEAFF
TRBV6-5	few	-	TRBJ1-6	TGTGCCAGCACGGAGACTCGCAATTCACCCCTCCACTTT	CASTETRNSPLHF
TRBV29-1	-	-	TRBJ1-1	TGCAGCGCCAGTGGCAGGGTGAACACTGAAGCTTTCTTT	CSASGRVNTEAFF
TRBV30	few	TRBD2	TRBJ2-5	TGTGCCCCCCTAGCGGGAGCGAATCAGTACTTC	CAPLAGANQYF
TRBV6-2/TRBV6-3	once	TRBD2	TRBJ2-1	TGTGCCAGCAGCCAGGCGGCTAGCGGGAGGGATGAGCAGTTCTTC	CASSQAASGRDEQFF
TRBV7-9	-	TRBD1	TRBJ1-1	TGTGCCAGCAGCTGGACAGGGCTGAGGAACACTGAAGCTTTCTTT	CASSWTGLRNTEAFF
TRBV14	-	-	TRBJ1-1	TGTGCCAGCAGCCAAAATCGAGGAACTGAAGCTTTCTTT	CASSQNRGTEAFF
TRBV29-1	few	-	TRBJ1-2	TGCAGCGTACCCGCTCGGGGGGTATATGGCTACACCTTC	CSVPARGVYGYTF
TRBV5-1	once	-	TRBJ2-1	TGCGCCAGCAGCTCCGGGGGGACAGGTTTCATCAGTGAGCAGTTCTTC	CASSSGGTGFISEQFF
TRBV7-2	few	-	TRBJ1-5	TGTGCCAGCAGCTTCTTTAGCAATCAGCCCCAGCATTTT	CASSFFSNQPQHF
TRBV7-2	-	-	TRBJ1-1	TGTGCCAGCAGGAGACAGGTTTCCATGAACACTGAAGCTTTCTTT	CASRRQVSMNTEAFF
TRBV4-3	-	TRBD1	TRBJ2-7	TGCGCCAGCAGCCTAAGAACAGGGGGCGCTTCCTACGAGCAGTACTTC	CASSLRTGGASYEQYF
TRBV9	few	TRBD2	TRBJ2-3	TGTGCCAGCAGCGTAGGTTCCAGCGGGAGTACAGATACGCAGTATTTT	CASSVGSSGSTDTQYF
TRBV7-2	-	TRBD2	TRBJ2-7	TGTGCCAGCAGCGCCGGGACTAGCGGGAGGCTTATCAATGAGCAGTACTTC	CASSAGTSGRLINEQYF
TRBV27	-	-	TRBJ2-5	TGTGCCAGCAGTTTCAAGCGTACCCAAGAGACCCAGTACTTC	CASSFKRTQETQYF
TRBV19	few	-	TRBJ2-3	TGTGCCAGTAGTTCCGACAGGTTCACAGATACGCAGTATTTT	CASSSDRFTDTQYF
TRBV5-1	-	TRBD1	TRBJ1-2	TGCGCCAGCAGCAGGGACAGGGATCGGGATGGCTACACCTTC	CASSRDRDRDGYTF
TRBV5-1	few	TRBD2	TRBJ2-7	TGCGCCAGCAGCGGTCGACTAGCGTTCTCCTACGAGCAGTACTTC	CASSGRLAFSYEQYF
TRBV3-1	-	-	TRBJ1-2	TGTGCCAGCAGCCAGAGGGGGGGCTACTATCGTTATGGCTACACCTTC	CASSQRGGYYRYGYTF
TRBV7-6	few	TRBD2	TRBJ2-7	TGTGCCAGCAGCTTCCCTATCGGCGGGAGCCCCTACGAGCAGTACTTC	CASSFPIGGSPYEQYF
TRBV7-8	few	TRBD2	TRBJ2-5	TGTGCCAGCAGCTTAGGGCTAGGGTCTGCGGGAGTCGGGACCCAGTACTTC	CASSLGLGSAGVGTQYF
TRBV10-3	-	TRBD1	TRBJ1-3	TGCGCCATCAGTTTAGGGACAGACTCTGGAAACACCATATATTTT	CAISLGTDSGNTIYF
TRBV9	-	-	TRBJ2-5	TGTGCCAGCGGGCCTCACAGGGATTGGGAGACCCAGTACTTC	CASGPHRDWETQYF
TRBV28	-	-	TRBJ2-2	TGTGCCAGCAGTTCACTAGCTAGGGGCGGGGAGCTGTTTTTT	CASSSLARGGELFF
TRBV5-8	few	-	TRBJ1-2	TGTGCCAGCAGCTTGGGAGACCGAGCCCTCTATGGCTACACCTTC	CASSLGDRALYGYTF
TRBV20-1	-	-	TRBJ2-7	TGCAGTGCAACTCAGACAGGTAACGAGCAGTACTTC	CSATQTGNEQYF
TRBV4-3	-	TRBD1	TRBJ2-2	TGCGCCAGCAGCCTCGGGACAGGGGGCACCGGGGAGCTGTTTTTT	CASSLGTGGTGELFF
TRBV4-3	few	TRBD1	TRBJ2-3	TGCGCCAGCAGCCAAGATTGGGGGACAGCCAGCACAGATACGCAGTATTTT	CASSQDWGTASTDTQYF
TRBV5-1	-	-	TRBJ2-5	TGCGCCAGCATCGTACAAGAGACCCAGTACTTC	CASIVQETQYF
TRBV7-3	once	TRBD1	TRBJ2-7	TGTGCCAGCAGCTCTGGACAGGGTGGCGACGAACAGTACTTC	CASSSGQGGDEQYF
TRBV6-6	-	TRBD1	TRBJ1-1	TGTGCCAGCCTGGGCAGGGGGGAACCTGAAGCTTTCTTT	CASLGRGEPEAFF
TRBV10-3	-	-	TRBJ2-5	TGTGTCATCAGTGAGAAATTGGGGGACAAGATAGAGACCCAGTACTTC	CVISEKLGDKIETQYF
TRBV24-1	-	-	TRBJ2-3	TGTGCCACCAGTGATACAAAACACAGCACAGATACGCAGTATTTT	CATSDTKHSTDTQYF
TRBV27	-	-	TRBJ2-6	TGTGCCAGCAAATTATACGGGGATACTGGGGCCAACGTCCTGACTTTC	CASKLYGDTGANVLTF
TRBV7-2	-	-	TRBJ1-2	TGTGCCAGCAGCCCCCGCAGCGGTCAGAATAACTATGGCTACACCTTC	CASSPRSGQNNYGYTF
TRBV18	-	TRBD1	TRBJ1-2	TGTGCCAGCTCACCAGAGGTTGGGGGACAGAACTATGGCTACACCTTC	CASSPEVGGQNYGYTF